The 26 T cell receptor beta chains presented below share a single source sample, sequenced in a study of breast tumors, draining lymph nodes, adjacent tissues. TCRdb analysed the multiplex PCR reads with MiXCR anew, one entry per CDR3 protein. The sample includes about 270,000 distinct CDR3 sequences, roughly 30% of them seen just once. The lymph nodes were axillary draining lymph nodes from breast cancer patients. The sequenced sample consisted of axillary lymph node tissue. The receptors here all came from a female donor with breast cancer. Some clones in this sample may be carry-over from other donors' samples.

With regard to this clonotype: This is likely a read error, given that the CDR3 carries no conserved phenylalanine or tryptophan at its end. This chain links TRBV11-2 with TRBJ2-7, with 7 bases identical to TRBD1. Germline loops: CDR1 SGHAT, CDR2 FQNNGV. The CDR3 length is 12 residues. After removal of 3 bases from V and 6 bases from J, the junction contained 2 bases not matched to a gene. The CDR3 sequence: CASSLTGFEQYL. For the CDR3, the DNA is TGTGCCAGCAGCTTGACAGGGTTCGAGCAGTACCTC.

With respect to this clonotype: A read error is possible here, since a much larger clone lies one base away. J is TRBJ2-7 and V is TRBV6-2 or TRBV6-3, with D perhaps assigned TRBD1 or TRBD2 (5 bases each). Germline V gene data show CDR1 as MNHEY and CDR2 as SVGEGT. Trimming shortened V by 7 bases and J by 9 bases, and 22 bases separated the two germline ends. The CDR3 extends over 14 amino acids. The CDR3 DNA is TGTGCCAGCAAAAAAACAACCAGAGAGGGGAGGCAGTACTTC. It yields the protein CASKKTTREGRQYF.

This clonotype was seen at least ten times. The rearrangement links TRBV19 to TRBJ2-1, with 10 bases matching TRBD1. The germline V gene encodes CDR1 LNHDA and CDR2 SQIVND (reference sequence). V trimming: 4 bases; J trimming: 0 bases; junction bases outside the gene matches: 3. This CDR3 region has 16 residues. The DNA of the CDR3 is TGTGCCAGTAGTAGGGGACAGGGGAGCTCCTACAATGAGCAGTTCTTC. Residues: CASSRGQGSSYNEQFF.

Turning to this clonotype: A much larger clone differs by one base, so this may be a read error. The chain employs TRBV20-1 and TRBJ2-3; 7 bases match TRBD2. The CDR3 runs 18 residues. The germline gives CDR1 DFQATT, CDR2 SNEGSKA (reference sequence). This CDR3 is CSASPPEAGIIIADTRYF. The CDR3 DNA follows: TGCAGTGCTAGTCCCCCGGAAGCGGGAATTATTATCGCAGATACGCGGTATTTT.

Notes on this clonotype: This may be a read error, as it is one base from a much larger clone. Given the absence of the conserved phenylalanine or tryptophan at the CDR3 end, a read error is likely. The rearrangement joins TRBV28 to TRBJ1-6; no clear D gene. The V and J ends lost 8 bases and 7 bases respectively, with 18 bases between them. The CDR3 has 15 amino acids. The germline CDR1 and CDR2 sequences are MDHEN and SYDVKM. In nucleotides, the CDR3 is TGTGCCAGCTCTGGTAAGGCAGGTACAAATTCACCCCTCCACCTT. Its protein is CASSGKAGTNSPLHL.

There are many counts of this clonotype. The chain uses TRBV11-2 and TRBJ2-1, with 13 bases identical to TRBD2. Germline assignment: CDR1 SGHAT and CDR2 FQNNGV. This CDR3 has 17 amino acids. Trimming took 1 base from V and 7 from J; bases not matched to a gene: 7. The CDR3 DNA reads TGTGCCAGCAGCTTAGGAGTGGGGGGACTAGCGGGAAATGAGCAGTTCTTC. The encoded protein is CASSLGVGGLAGNEQFF.

The chain couples TRBV10-2 to TRBJ1-4; a possible D gene is TRBD1 (5 bases). This CDR3 spans 15 amino acids. The V end was cut by 4 bases, the J end by 5 bases, with 14 bases between. Germline CDR1 is WSHSY and CDR2 is SAAADI. The CDR3 region is CASSVKSGRNEKLFF. The CDR3 region has the DNA TGCGCCAGCAGTGTAAAGTCGGGACGAAATGAAAAACTGTTTTTT.

J is TRBJ2-1 and V is TRBV5-6; 7 bases line up with TRBD1. Germline V CDR1 and CDR2: SGHDT, YYEEEE. Unmatched junction bases numbered 11, after V lost 4 bases and J lost 7 bases. The CDR3 is 15 amino acids. The CDR3 spells CASSEQGVVGNEQFF. The CDR3 DNA follows: TGTGCCAGCAGCGAGCAGGGGGTGGTGGGTAATGAGCAGTTCTTC.

Concerning this clonotype itself: This may arise from a read error, as a much more abundant clone is one base away. The CDR3 end shows no conserved phenylalanine or tryptophan, and so a read error is likely. This chain joins TRBV4-3 and TRBJ2-7, with 7 bases lining up with TRBD1. Germline values: CDR1 LGHNA, CDR2 YSLEER. The V and J ends lost 3 bases and 4 bases, in that order; junction bases with no gene match: 15. The CDR3 totals 17 residues. Written as DNA, the CDR3 is TGCGCCAGCAGCCACAATCTTGGGCCGGGACAGTCGTACGAGCAGTACTCC. Translation: CASSHNLGPGQSYEQYS.

A note on this clonotype: A much larger clone sits a single nucleotide away, making a read error possible. This CDR3 reads CASSLPGIPYEQYF. In nucleotides, the CDR3 is TGTGCCAGCAGTCTACCAGGGATCCCTTACGAGCAGTACTTC. The chain recombines TRBV12-3 or TRBV12-4 with TRBJ2-7; D might be TRBD1 (5 bases). Trimming removed 5 bases at V and 4 bases at J, with 15 bases between. CDR3 size: 14 residues.

As regards this clonotype: A much larger clone differs by one base, so this may be a read error. The chain combines TRBV6-6 with TRBJ1-2, with a possible D match to TRBD1 (5 bases). Trimming removed 6 bases at V and 7 bases at J, with 18 bases between. From germline, CDR1 is MNHNY and CDR2 SVGAGI (reference sequence). The CDR3 spans 14 residues. CDR3 coding DNA: TGTGCCAGCAGCTCTACCGCAGGGTTCGGTGGCTACACCTTC. As protein: CASSSTAGFGGYTF.

This clonotype was seen once. A much larger clone is a single base away; this may be a read error. The chain uses TRBV12-5 and TRBJ2-7; D may be TRBD2 (5 bases). CDR3 length: 13 residues. Between the trimmed V and J ends, which lost 1 base and 7 bases, there was a span of 11 bases. Germline CDR1 reads LGHNT; CDR2 reads FRNRAP. Here the CDR3 DNA reads TGTGCTAGTGGTTTGGAGTCGGGCGGGGAGCAGTACTTC. Protein sequence: CASGLESGGEQYF.

At least ten counts were recorded for this clonotype. The J gene is TRBJ2-2, the V gene TRBV24-1; D not resolved. Germline loops: CDR1 KGHDR, CDR2 SFDVKD. Deletions cut 5 bases from V and 4 bases from J, with 4 bases between. This CDR3 spans 12 amino acids. The CDR3 spells CATSASTGELFF. The CDR3 coding sequence is TGTGCCACCAGTGCGTCCACCGGGGAGCTGTTTTTT.

CDR3: CASSYHPGLAGVVNTQYF. CDR3 bases: TGTGCCAGCAGTTACCACCCCGGACTAGCGGGAGTGGTGAATACGCAGTATTTT. The genes are TRBV6-5 and TRBJ2-3; 13 nucleotides agree with TRBD2. The CDR3 sequence is 18 residues long. CDR1 MNHEY and CDR2 SVGAGI come from the germline V gene. The V segment lost 2 bases and the J segment 7 bases; nucleotides outside the gene matches: 12.

The rearrangement joins TRBV27 to TRBJ2-2; no clear D. Germline CDR1 reads MNHEY; CDR2 reads SMNVEV (reference sequence). The CDR3 is 13 residues long. V was cut by 8 bases and J by 10 bases, with 17 bases left in between. CDR3 loop: CASGSLSSLELFF. The DNA for the CDR3 is TGTGCCAGCGGCTCCCTCTCATCTTTGGAGCTGTTTTTT.

This clonotype was seen ten or more times. The V gene is TRBV2, the J gene TRBJ2-1, with 8 bases that match TRBD2. The CDR3 spans 15 residues. Germline trimming cut 4 bases from V and 3 bases from J; bases unmatched to any gene: 5. CDR1 and CDR2 (germline): SNHLY, FYNNEI. CDR3 bases: TGTGCCAGCAGTGTAAGCGGGAGTTTCTACAATGAGCAGTTCTTC. Translated, it gives CASSVSGSFYNEQFF.

A remark on this clonotype: This may come from a read error, since a much larger clone is one base off. Here the CDR3 omits its conserved ending phenylalanine or tryptophan, so a read error is the likely source. V and J are TRBV7-9 and TRBJ2-5; TRBD2 aligns across 12 bases. This CDR3 region has 16 residues. The germline V gene has CDR1 SEHNR and CDR2 FQNEAQ (reference sequence). Germline trimming cut 5 bases from V and 2 bases from J; bases unmatched to any gene: 6. In DNA form, the CDR3 reads TGTGCCAGCAGCCGATCTCTAGCGGGAGGGCAAGAGACCCAGTACCTC. Amino acid sequence: CASSRSLAGGQETQYL.

In this sample, this clonotype turned up many times. The CDR3 here is CATKQYTIYF. CDR3 bases: TGTGCCACCAAACAATACACCATATATTTT. The chain couples TRBV6-1 to TRBJ1-3; D not resolved. Trimming took off 10 bases at V and 8 bases at J, with 9 bases between the two ends. Looked up from germline, CDR1 is MNHNS and CDR2 is SASEGT. The CDR3 consists of 10 residues.

This clonotype was seen ten or more times. This chain uses TRBV19 with TRBJ2-5, with 9 bases that match TRBD2. CDR1 is LNHDA and CDR2 is SQIVND in the germline V gene (reference sequence). CDR3 length: 17 amino acids. The V segment lost 0 bases and the J segment 3 bases; nucleotides outside the gene matches: 8. As DNA, the CDR3 is TGTGCCAGTAGTATAGATTCTGGCGGGAGGGCCAAAGAGACCCAGTACTTC. Amino acid sequence: CASSIDSGGRAKETQYF. Full variable domain (outside the CDR3, taken from reference TRBV19 and TRBJ2-5): DGGITQSPKYLFRKEGQNVTLSCEQNLNHDAMYWYRQDPGQGLRLIYYSQIVNDFQKGDIAEGYSVSREKKESFPLTVTSAQKNPTAFYLCASSIDSGGRAKETQYFGPGTRLLVL.

Concerning this clonotype itself: Being one base from a much bigger clone, this may be a read error. Without the conserved terminal phenylalanine or tryptophan, this CDR3 likely stems from a read error. The chain carries TRBV12-5 and TRBJ2-1, with 7 positions matching TRBD1. Germline CDR1 and CDR2: LGHNT and FRNRAP. With 1 base clipped from V and 6 bases from J, the junction kept 3 bases outside the gene matches. The CDR3 has 14 amino acids. The CDR3 bases are TGTGCTAGTGGTTTGGGGAGACAGGGCAATGAGCAGTTCTAC. This translates into CASGLGRQGNEQFY.

This clonotype was detected only a few times. The rearrangement joins TRBV12-3 or TRBV12-4 to TRBJ1-1; no clear D. V was shortened by 2 bases and J by 2 bases, with 6 bases between the two germline ends. The CDR3 runs to 13 residues. The CDR3: CASSLTANTEAFF. In DNA, the CDR3 is TGTGCCAGCAGTTTAACAGCCAACACTGAAGCTTTCTTT.

This clonotype was observed a few times. In DNA form, the CDR3 reads TGTGCCAGCAGCACCATCGAGGGGAAGGACACAACTTACGAGCAGTACTTC. Residues: CASSTIEGKDTTYEQYF. V and J are TRBV27 and TRBJ2-7; TRBD1 or TRBD2 may be the D gene (5 bases each). Germline V gene data show CDR1 as MNHEY and CDR2 as SMNVEV (reference sequence). Trimming left V 6 bases short and J 4 bases short, with 25 bases between. The CDR3 length is 17 residues.

This clonotype was seen at least ten times. DNA of the CDR3: TGTGCCAGCAGTAAAACACGATTGAACAATGAGCAGTTCTTC. This gives the protein CASSKTRLNNEQFF. The chain couples TRBV27 to TRBJ2-1; D is undetermined. The CDR3 is made up of 14 amino acids. Germline V gives CDR1 MNHEY, CDR2 SMNVEV (reference sequence). V lost 5 bases and J 5 bases, leaving 13 bases between the germline ends.

Comments on this clonotype: A much larger clone is a single base away; this may be a read error. The chain is built from TRBV5-4 and TRBJ2-3, with D perhaps TRBD2 (6 bases). The CDR3 consists of 15 residues. Trimming removed 3 bases at V and 6 bases at J, with 17 bases between. Germline V gene data show CDR1 as SGHNT and CDR2 as YYREEE (reference sequence). Here the CDR3 reads CASSWGLKGWDTQYF. For the CDR3, the DNA is TGTGCCAGCAGCTGGGGACTCAAAGGGTGGGATACGCAGTATTTT.

The J gene is TRBJ2-2, the V gene TRBV25-1, with D perhaps TRBD1 (5 bases). V was trimmed by 8 bases and J by 4 bases, leaving 17 bases between them. This CDR3 is 15 amino acids long. Germline-derived CDR1 and CDR2 are MGHDK and SYGVNS. The CDR3 loop reads CASVNVRASTGELFF. DNA of the CDR3: TGTGCCAGCGTTAATGTCAGGGCATCCACCGGGGAGCTGTTTTTT.

This clonotype appeared a single time. This sequence joins TRBV20-1 and TRBJ1-5; unclear D gene. This CDR3 contains 13 residues. Looked up from germline, CDR1 is DFQATT and CDR2 is SNEGSKA (reference sequence). Deletions cut 6 bases from V and 6 bases from J, with 15 bases between. The CDR3: CSASPGVVQPQHF. The CDR3 DNA reads TGCAGTGCCAGCCCAGGCGTGGTTCAGCCCCAGCATTTT.